Listed below are T cell receptor beta chains from one sample, sequenced in a study of blood T cell repertoires in COVID-19. Data came from immunoSEQ multiplex PCR; TCRdb stores just in-frame clones and leaves some out. The sample records 190,000 or so clones, roughly 88% being singletons. Material for sequencing was peripheral blood. These receptors originate from a woman in her 30s with acute or convalescent COVID-19. CDR3s include the opening cysteine and the closing phenylalanine or tryptophan. The order of the fields is V gene, J gene, clone size, D gene, CDR3 protein, CDR3 DNA. A D gene is named only where the DNA matches it firmly. Part of the rows lack a size; the others show once, few, many or a class for expanded clones.

TRBV2	TRBJ2-1	NA	NA	CASSEGAGEQFF	TGTGCCAGCAGTGAGGGCGCGGGTGAGCAGTTCTTC
TRBV5-8	TRBJ2-3	NA	TRBD2	CASSAQLTSGKDTQYF	TGTGCCAGCAGCGCCCAGCTGACTAGCGGGAAGGATACGCAGTATTTT
TRBV7-9	TRBJ2-7	NA	NA	CASSLAEREQYF	TGTGCCAGCAGCTTAGCCGAGAGGGAGCAGTACTTC
TRBV5-1	TRBJ1-3	NA	NA	CASSFAGTGNTIYF	TGCGCCAGCAGCTTTGCTGGGACAGGAAACACCATATATTTT
TRBV6-6	TRBJ1-2	NA	TRBD1	CASTGQVVSGYTF	TGTGCCAGCACGGGACAGGTGGTATCAGGCTACACCTTC
TRBV28	TRBJ1-2	NA	TRBD1	CASSLLQGASTYGYTF	TGTGCCAGCAGTTTATTACAGGGGGCCTCGACCTATGGCTACACCTTC
TRBV2	TRBJ2-2	NA	TRBD1	CASSWTGSRELFF	TGTGCCAGCAGTTGGACAGGGAGCAGGGAGCTGTTTTTT
TRBV6-5	TRBJ1-4	NA	TRBD1	CASRPRQGAYEKLFF	TGTGCCAGCAGACCCCGACAGGGGGCTTATGAAAAACTGTTTTTT
TRBV7-2	TRBJ2-1	NA	TRBD2	CASSRGLAVYNEQFF	TGTGCCAGCAGCCGGGGACTAGCGGTTTACAATGAGCAGTTCTTC
TRBV30	TRBJ1-4	NA	TRBD1	CAWSNRQGSNEKLFF	TGTGCCTGGAGTAACCGACAGGGGTCTAATGAAAAACTGTTTTTT
TRBV11-2	TRBJ2-2	NA	NA	CASSLDPRSGELFF	TGTGCCAGCAGCTTAGATCCCAGGTCCGGGGAGCTGTTTTTT
TRBV4-1	TRBJ2-7	few	NA	CASSQEDGRDEQYF	TGCGCCAGCAGCCAAGAAGACGGCCGGGACGAGCAGTACTTC
TRBV7-3	TRBJ2-7	NA	NA	CASSLGLDPSSYEQYF	TGTGCCAGCAGCTTAGGTCTAGACCCAAGCTCCTACGAGCAGTACTTC
TRBV6-6	TRBJ2-3	once	NA	CASSYAEPSDTQYF	TGTGCCAGCAGTTACGCAGAACCCTCAGATACGCAGTATTTT
TRBV4-1	TRBJ2-7	NA	TRBD2	CASSQDGGAGRSSYEQYF	TGCGCCAGCAGCCAAGATGGAGGAGCGGGAAGGAGCTCCTACGAGCAGTACTTC
TRBV7-9	TRBJ2-7	once	TRBD2	CASGGGLVYEQYF	TGTGCCAGCGGCGGAGGACTAGTTTACGAGCAGTACTTC
TRBV5-1	TRBJ2-1	NA	NA	CASSIPSNEQFF	TGCGCCAGCAGCATTCCCTCCAATGAGCAGTTCTTC
TRBV7-2	TRBJ2-3	NA	NA	CASSLYSSTQYF	TGTGCCAGCAGCTTATATTCGAGTACGCAGTATTTT
TRBV11-3	TRBJ1-1	NA	TRBD1	CASSSGQPVAEAFF	TGTGCCAGCAGCTCGGGACAGCCCGTCGCTGAAGCTTTCTTT
TRBV5-4	TRBJ1-2	NA	TRBD1	CASRSARGPREGYTF	TGTGCCAGCAGATCCGCGAGGGGGCCAAGGGAAGGCTACACCTTC
TRBV12-3/TRBV12-4	TRBJ2-1	once	NA	CASSFVQGTEQFF	TGTGCCAGCAGTTTTGTGCAGGGCACTGAGCAGTTCTTC
TRBV4-2	TRBJ2-7	NA	TRBD2	CASSQLLADYEQYF	TGTGCCAGCAGCCAGTTACTAGCGGACTACGAGCAGTACTTC
TRBV19	TRBJ2-2	NA	NA	CASGGDSGGELFF	TGTGCCAGTGGTGGGGACTCGGGCGGGGAGCTGTTTTTT
TRBV10-2	TRBJ2-5	NA	TRBD2	CASSESWTSGMQETQYF	TGCGCCAGCAGTGAGTCGTGGACTAGCGGGATGCAAGAGACCCAGTACTTC
TRBV5-6	TRBJ1-3	NA	NA	CASSLAIGNTIYF	TGTGCCAGCAGCTTGGCCATCGGAAACACCATATATTTT